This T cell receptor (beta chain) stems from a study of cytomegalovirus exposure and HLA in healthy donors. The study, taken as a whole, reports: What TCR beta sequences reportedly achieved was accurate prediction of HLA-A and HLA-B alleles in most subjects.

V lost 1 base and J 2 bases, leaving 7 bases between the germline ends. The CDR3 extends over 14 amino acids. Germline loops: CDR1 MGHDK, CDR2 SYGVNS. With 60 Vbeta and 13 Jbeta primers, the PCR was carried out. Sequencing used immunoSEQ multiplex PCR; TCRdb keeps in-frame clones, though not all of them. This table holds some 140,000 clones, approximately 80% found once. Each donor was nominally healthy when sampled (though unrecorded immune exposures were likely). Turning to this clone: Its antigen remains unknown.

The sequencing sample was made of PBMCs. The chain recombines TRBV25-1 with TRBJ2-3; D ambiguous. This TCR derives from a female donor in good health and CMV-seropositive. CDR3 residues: CASSELGHTDTQYF. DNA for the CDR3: TGTGCCAGCAGTGAATTGGGCCACACAGATACGCAGTATTTT.